The clone carrying this TCR beta chain was counted once. Genomic DNA was the PCR template. A primer set of 30 forward and 13 reverse primers amplified the CDR3. TCRdb fed the multiplex PCR reads into MiXCR, producing one record per CDR3 protein. The sample carries approximately 260,000 distinct CDR3 sequences, 45% to 60% recorded once. CDR3 size: 17 residues. CDR1 and CDR2 (germline): GTSNPN, SVGIG (reference sequence). This sample is part of a study of type 1 and type 2 diabetes patients. V usage is TRBV30 and J usage is TRBJ2-5; D not certain. Matching the DNA end better, TRBJ2-1 makes the J call doubtful. The clonotype was recovered from a man aged 18 to 35 with type 2 diabetes. What was sequenced was peripheral blood mononuclear cells (PBMCs). The CDR3 protein is CAWRSGFRPPTDNEQFF. CDR3 nucleotide sequence: TGTGCCTGGAGGTCCGGTTTTAGACCGCCTACGGACAATGAGCAGTTCTTC.